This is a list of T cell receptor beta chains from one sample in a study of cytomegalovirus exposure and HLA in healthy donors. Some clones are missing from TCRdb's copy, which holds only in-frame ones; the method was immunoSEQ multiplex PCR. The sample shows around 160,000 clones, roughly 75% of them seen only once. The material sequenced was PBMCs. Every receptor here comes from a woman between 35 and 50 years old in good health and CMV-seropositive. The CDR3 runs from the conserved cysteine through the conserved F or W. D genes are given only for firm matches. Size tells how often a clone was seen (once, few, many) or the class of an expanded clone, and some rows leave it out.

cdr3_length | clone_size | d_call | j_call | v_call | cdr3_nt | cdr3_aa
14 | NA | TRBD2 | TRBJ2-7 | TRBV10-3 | TGTGCCATCAGCGGGACTAGCGGGTCCTACGAGCAGTACTTC | CAISGTSGSYEQYF
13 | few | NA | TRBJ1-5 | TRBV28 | TGTGCCAGCCATGGACAGTACAATCAGCCCCAGCATTTT | CASHGQYNQPQHF
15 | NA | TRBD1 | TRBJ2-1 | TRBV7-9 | TGTGCCAGCAGCTTCCGGGACAGGGGGCCAAATGAGCAGTTCTTC | CASSFRDRGPNEQFF
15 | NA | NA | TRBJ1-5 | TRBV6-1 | TGTGCCAGCAGTGAAGCGCAAGGGGGTAGTCAGCCCCAGCATTTT | CASSEAQGGSQPQHF
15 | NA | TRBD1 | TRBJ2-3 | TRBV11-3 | TGTGCCAGCAGCGTCGGACAGGCCTTCACAGATACGCAGTATTTT | CASSVGQAFTDTQYF
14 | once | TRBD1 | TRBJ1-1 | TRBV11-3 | TGTGCCAGCAGCAGAGGGACAGGGAACACTGAAGCTTTCTTT | CASSRGTGNTEAFF
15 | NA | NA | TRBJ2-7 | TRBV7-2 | TGTGCCAGCAGCTTAGCCGGGCTGTTACCGGGGGAGCAGTACTTC | CASSLAGLLPGEQYF
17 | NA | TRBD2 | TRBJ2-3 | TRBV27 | TGTGCCAGCAGTTTACTTCCCAGCGGGATAAGCACAGATACGCAGTATTTT | CASSLLPSGISTDTQYF
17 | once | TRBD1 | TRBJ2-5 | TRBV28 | TGTGCCAGCAGTTATCACCCTAGACAGGGTAGGCAAGAGACCCAGTACTTC | CASSYHPRQGRQETQYF
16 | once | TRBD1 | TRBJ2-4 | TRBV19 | TGTGCCAGTAGTACAGGGGGCGAAGGAACCAAAAACATTCAGTACTTC | CASSTGGEGTKNIQYF
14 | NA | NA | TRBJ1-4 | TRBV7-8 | TGTGCCAGCTCCCCCGACATTTCAAATGAAAAACTGTTTTTT | CASSPDISNEKLFF
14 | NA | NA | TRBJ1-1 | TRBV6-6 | TGTGCCAGCAGTTACTCCCGGGGGGCGGCTGAAGCTTTCTTT | CASSYSRGAAEAFF
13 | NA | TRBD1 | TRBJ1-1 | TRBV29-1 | TGCAGCTTACCCGGGACAGAGAACACTGAAGCTTTCTTT | CSLPGTENTEAFF
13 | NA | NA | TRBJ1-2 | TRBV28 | TGTGCCAGCAGTCCAAGGGACAATTATGGCTACACCTTC | CASSPRDNYGYTF
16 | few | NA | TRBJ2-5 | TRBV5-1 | TGCGCCAGCAGCTTGGTCAGGGGTCCGGGCCAAGAGACCCAGTACTTC | CASSLVRGPGQETQYF
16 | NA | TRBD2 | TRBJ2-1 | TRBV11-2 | TGTGCCAGCAGCTTAGATCCGCGGGAGGGCCACAGTGAGCAGTTCTTC | CASSLDPREGHSEQFF
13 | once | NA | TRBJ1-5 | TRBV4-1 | TGCGCCAGCAGCGGGGGGGGGTTTCAGCCCCAGCATTTT | CASSGGGFQPQHF
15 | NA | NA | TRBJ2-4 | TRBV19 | TGTGCCTCGAAGGTGGGGGGTCTAGCCAAAAACATTCAGTACTTC | CASKVGGLAKNIQYF
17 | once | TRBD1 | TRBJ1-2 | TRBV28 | TGTGCCAGCATCAAACCCCACCGCCGGACAGGGACCTATGGCTACACCTTC | CASIKPHRRTGTYGYTF
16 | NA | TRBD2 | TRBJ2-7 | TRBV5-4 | TGTGCCAGCAGCACGGGGACTAGCGGGAGGGCGGGGGAGCAGTACTTC | CASSTGTSGRAGEQYF
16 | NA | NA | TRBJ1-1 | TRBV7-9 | TGTGCCAGCAGGGTCAACGGGGGGCGGGGGAACACTGAAGCTTTCTTT | CASRVNGGRGNTEAFF
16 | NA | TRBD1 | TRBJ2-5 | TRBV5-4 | TGTGCCAGCAGCCTTTCGACAGGGGGGTACCAAGAGACCCAGTACTTC | CASSLSTGGYQETQYF
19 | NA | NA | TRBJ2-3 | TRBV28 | TGTGCCAGCAGGCGGCAGGGTACTATGATAAACTATAGCACAGATACGCAGTATTTT | CASRRQGTMINYSTDTQYF
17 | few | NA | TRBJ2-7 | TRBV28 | TGTGCCAGCAGTTTAGGACTTACCCTAGACCTCTCCTACGAGCAGTACTTC | CASSLGLTLDLSYEQYF
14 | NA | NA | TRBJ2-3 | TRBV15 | TGTGCCACCAGCAGAGGAGGCCATCCGGATACGCAGTATTTT | CATSRGGHPDTQYF
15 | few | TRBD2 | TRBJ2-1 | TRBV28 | TGTGCCAGCCTATCCCGACTAGCGGGAAACAATGAGCAGTTCTTC | CASLSRLAGNNEQFF